The T cell receptor (beta chain) described here comes from a study of blood T cell repertoires in COVID-19 (dated by TCRdb to the early 2020s). For context, the study as a whole: Samples from collaborators originated in the United States, Italy and Spain and spanned both the acute and convalescent phases of COVID-19. The material from the prospective study consisted of cDNA or gDNA derived from T cells, B-cell-depleted T cells, or PBMCs. The sample metadata nearly always contained a de-identified subject ID, COVID-19 status, age in years and sex. Samples came from the ongoing ImmuneRACE study (first 160 participants) plus 1,254 subjects from 6 global collaborators. Where available, HLA class I and class II types were taken from metadata supplied by the sample provider and were not determined by assay-based typing. The dataset comprised deeply sampled blood TCRbeta repertoires from subjects exposed to, actively infected with, or recovered from COVID-19. The repertoires were made available in a free public database intended to serve as a resource for research on the immune response to SARS-CoV-2. Study-wide findings and limitations: The amount of clinical and demographic metadata varied by source and participant and was provided uncurated.

A note on this clone: Its target antigen remains unknown. No base quality information exists; no much larger clone differs at one position.

The immunoSEQ Assay, a bias-controlled multiplex PCR, was used to amplify TCRbeta CDR3 regions from genomic DNA. The paper's data handling went like this. The number of nucleated cells in each sample was estimated from the amplification of reference gene primers within the assay. Sequence reads were collapsed and filtered to measure the absolute abundance of every unique TCRbeta CDR3 rearrangement. For each sample, productive Simpson clonality was calculated as the square root of Simpson's diversity index over productive rearrangements. In TCRdb, the immuneACCESS table is reduced to in-frame sequences with V and J assigned. These tables do not hold every clone; where another copy was compared, an unresolved V gene accounts for under half, and the others remain unexplained. That table furnishes V, J and clone size, whereas the DNA furnished D and trimming. The sample has approximately 210,000 clones on record, approximately 84% of them singletons. Clones ranked in the top ten supply roughly 5% of the sample.

Taken from cysteine to phenylalanine, the CDR3 has 15 residues. Just the 45-base CDR3 DNA is kept, in frame starting at base 1. Taken from the germline V gene, the CDR1 and CDR2 loops are SGHRS and YFSETQ. Trimming leaves V shorter by 0 bases and J shorter by 2 bases, with the junction holding 5 bases beyond the gene matches. Each collaborating institution followed its own protocols to collect whole blood in K2EDTA tubes. For TCRbeta analysis, collaborators shipped samples in one of three forms: frozen whole blood, isolated PBMCs, or DNA extracted from either of those sample types. The source material was peripheral blood. The clonotype originates from a woman between 70 and 85 years old with active or convalescent COVID-19. The chain links TRBV5-1 with TRBJ2-7, with 7 junctional bases fitting TRBD1. The sequenced DNA: TGCGCCAGCAGCTTGGAGTTCGGGACAGCCTACGAGCAGTACTTC. It encodes CASSLEFGTAYEQYF.